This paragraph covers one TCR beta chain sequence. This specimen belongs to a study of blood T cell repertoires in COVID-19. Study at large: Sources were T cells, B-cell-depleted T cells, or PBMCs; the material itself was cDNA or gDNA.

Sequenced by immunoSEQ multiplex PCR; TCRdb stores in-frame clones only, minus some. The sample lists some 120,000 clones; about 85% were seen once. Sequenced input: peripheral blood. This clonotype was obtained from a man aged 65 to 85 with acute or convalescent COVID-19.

The CDR3 region is CASSRGGGGDTEAFF. CDR3 DNA sequence: TGTGCCAGCAGCCGAGGTGGGGGAGGAGACACTGAAGCTTTCTTT. The chain has TRBV11-3 and TRBJ1-1; tentatively, D is TRBD1 (5 bases). This CDR3 contains 15 residues. The V and J ends lost 5 bases and 3 bases respectively, with 16 bases between them. From germline, CDR1 is SGHNT and CDR2 YENEEA.